The 6 T cell receptor beta chains reported below all come from one sample, sequenced in a study of control samples from healthy donors and cancer patients. Libraries were prepared by immunoSEQ multiplex PCR; TCRdb keeps only in-frame clonotypes and omits some of them. The sample contains approximately 100,000 clones, roughly four fifths of which appear only once. Sequences were obtained from blood. Receptors originate from a man in his sixties in good health.

V usage is TRBV10-2 and J usage is TRBJ2-2; 9 nucleotides match TRBD2. V lost 6 bases to trimming and J lost 7 bases; unmatched junction nucleotides: 18. The length of the CDR3 is 18 residues. Germline assignment: CDR1 WSHSY and CDR2 SAAADI. The CDR3 coding sequence is TGCGCCAGCAGAACCCCCGGGGAGCGGCGGGAGGGGAGCGGGGAGCTGTTTTTT. It yields the protein CASRTPGERREGSGELFF.

This chain connects TRBV5-8 to TRBJ2-1; possibly TRBD1 for D (6 bases). The CDR3 covers 14 residues. Germline lookup yields CDR1 SGHTS and CDR2 YDEGEE. V was cut by 0 bases and J by 6 bases, with 10 bases left in between. CDR3 in amino acids: CASSLDRAGNEQFF. CDR3 bases: TGTGCCAGCAGCTTGGACAGGGCTGGCAATGAGCAGTTCTTC. Using reference TRBV5-8 and TRBJ2-1 for the parts outside the CDR3, the full variable domain is EAGVTQSPTHLIKTRGQQATLRCSPISGHTSVYWYQQALGLGLQFLLWYDEGEERNRGNFPPRFSGRQFPNYSSELNVNALELEDSALYLCASSLDRAGNEQFFGPGTRLTVL.

The V call is TRBV19, the J call TRBJ2-3; 9 bases are shared with TRBD2. V gave up 8 bases and J gave up 4 bases; unmatched junction bases: 13. The CDR3 contains 16 residues. The germline V gene has CDR1 LNHDA and CDR2 SQIVND (reference sequence). CDR3 in DNA: TGTGCCAGTCGTCAGGGTAGCGGGAGTTATCCAGATACGCAGTATTTT. This gives the protein CASRQGSGSYPDTQYF.

V gene TRBV6-6 combines with J gene TRBJ2-7; D is unresolved. There are 13 residues in the CDR3. V lost 7 bases and J 6 bases, leaving 16 bases between the germline ends. Germline CDR1 and CDR2: MNHNY and SVGAGI (reference sequence). In DNA, the CDR3 is TGTGCCAGCACTCACCGACGGTTTGGCGAGCAGTACTTC. The encoded protein is CASTHRRFGEQYF.

CDR3 in DNA: TGCGCCAGCAGCCTAAGGACCCAGGGGGCCGGGGACACCGGGGAGCTGTTTTTT. The encoded protein is CASSLRTQGAGDTGELFF. V gene TRBV4-1 combines with J gene TRBJ2-2; 8 bases match TRBD1. The V gene end was trimmed by 4 bases and the J gene end by 3 bases; junction bases not matched to a gene: 13. The CDR3 extends over 18 amino acids. Looked up from germline, CDR1 is MGHRA and CDR2 is YSYEKL.

Only a few counts were recorded for this clone. The V call is TRBV4-2, the J call TRBJ1-6; D ambiguous. This CDR3 region has 14 residues. Germline CDR1 LGHNA, CDR2 YNFKEQ. The ends were cut back, 0 bases at V and 8 bases at J, with 8 bases in the middle. The CDR3 DNA is TGTGCCAGCAGCCAAGAATCCGACCATTCACCCCTCCACTTT. Protein: CASSQESDHSPLHF.